This T cell receptor beta chain is from a study of T cells in localized non-small cell lung cancer. The CDR3 spans 17 residues. J lost 1 base, V lost 8 bases, and 13 bases had no gene match. The germline V gene has CDR1 LNHDA and CDR2 SQIVND (reference sequence). Data came from immunoSEQ multiplex PCR; TCRdb stores just in-frame clones and leaves some out. The sample has tens of thousands of clones, about 87% seen once; the top ten hold about 20%. This clone was seen only a few times. The antigen remains unidentified. Regarding the study as a whole: A denser population of T cells in blood accompanied longer overall survival. As only one tumor region underwent sequencing, heterogeneity remains possible. When the top 100 tumor clones were examined, a median approximately 59 of them also appeared in the adjacent lung, which was paired and uninvolved.

The V and J genes are TRBV19 and TRBJ1-1; 10 bases match TRBD1. Specimen: peripheral blood, collected before any cancer treatment. The source of this sequence is a man between 40 and 69 years old with stage I squamous cell lung carcinoma. The CDR3 sequence: CASGRQGAGRPNTEAFF. In DNA form, the CDR3 reads TGTGCCAGTGGCCGACAGGGGGCCGGTAGACCGAACACTGAAGCTTTCTTT.